This T cell receptor beta chain was retrieved from a study of OX40 agonist ivuxolimab in advanced cancers. Study conclusions and caveats: The mean number of expanded clones was higher in CD8+ T cells than in CD4+.

This CDR3 region has 13 residues. Germline CDR1 and CDR2: MNHNY and SVGAGI (reference sequence). V lost 2 bases and J 7 bases, leaving 11 bases between the germline ends. Details on this clone: Antigen unknown.

The assay was immunoSEQ multiplex PCR, and TCRdb's table has in-frame clones only and misses some. The sample shows fewer than 80,000 clones, about 90% of them seen only once. The chain employs TRBV6-6 and TRBJ1-1; weak D call: TRBD1 (6 bases). The clonotype was recovered from an adult with an advanced solid tumor such as melanoma, head and neck, liver or kidney cancer. The source was CD4+ or CD8+ T cells sorted from blood, collected in a trial of the OX40 agonist ivuxolimab. CDR3 in DNA: TGTGCCAGCAGTTACGAGGGGGAGGGTGAAGCTTTCTTT. This gives the protein CASSYEGEGEAFF.